One and the same sample provided the 18 T cell receptor beta chains below, sequenced in a study of blood T cell repertoires in COVID-19. Produced via immunoSEQ multiplex PCR; TCRdb's table is partial and in-frame only. Here the sample spans some 40,000 clones, 80% being singletons. The sample comprised peripheral blood. The receptors stem from a man older than 75 with active or convalescent COVID-19.

The rearrangement links TRBV6-6 to TRBJ1-3; tentatively, D is TRBD1 (6 bases). V lost 2 bases to trimming and J lost 5 bases, with 13 bases between them. This CDR3 region has 15 residues. In germline, CDR1 is MNHNY, CDR2 SVGAGI (reference sequence). The CDR3 reads CASSYRGQIRNTIYF. CDR3 DNA sequence: TGTGCCAGCAGTTACCGCGGACAGATTAGAAACACCATATATTTT.

The genes are TRBV29-1 and TRBJ1-1; 8 bases fit TRBD1. V lost 4 bases, J lost 4 bases, and 14 bases stayed unmatched. Germline lookup yields CDR1 SQVTM and CDR2 ANQGSEA. The CDR3 is made up of 16 amino acids. CDR3 amino acids: CSVGITYGQGGTEAFF. The CDR3 coding sequence is TGCAGCGTTGGTATAACTTACGGACAGGGCGGCACTGAAGCTTTCTTT.

The chain employs TRBV19 and TRBJ2-1, with D hard to call. The CDR3 is 13 residues long. V was shortened by 3 bases and J by 9 bases, with 12 bases between the two germline ends. Germline V gene lookup returns CDR1 LNHDA and CDR2 SQIVND (reference sequence). CDR3 protein: CASSIRPESEQFF. The CDR3 bases are TGTGCCAGTAGTATTCGCCCCGAGAGTGAGCAGTTCTTC.

The chain employs TRBV7-9 and TRBJ1-2; 7 bases map to TRBD1. Germline trimming cut 1 base from V and 4 bases from J; bases unmatched to any gene: 6. The CDR3 is 15 amino acids. The V gene's germline CDR1 is SEHNR and CDR2 FQNEAQ (reference sequence). The CDR3 reads CASSLGFQGGYGYTF. The DNA of the CDR3 is TGTGCCAGCAGCTTAGGATTCCAGGGGGGCTATGGCTACACCTTC.

This clone was seen a few times. The chain couples TRBV4-2 to TRBJ2-3; tentative D call: TRBD2 (6 bases). The CDR3 runs to 15 residues. V was trimmed by 0 bases and J by 4 bases, leaving 11 bases between them. The germline gives CDR1 LGHNA, CDR2 YNFKEQ. The CDR3 nucleotides read TGTGCCAGCAGCCAAGATCGCCCGGGGGCAGATACGCAGTATTTT. It codes for CASSQDRPGADTQYF.

This clone was detected once. The chain links TRBV19 to TRBJ1-5, with D perhaps TRBD1 (6 bases). The V and J ends lost 5 bases and 7 bases respectively, with 12 bases between them. Per germline, CDR1 LNHDA and CDR2 SQIVND (reference sequence). The CDR3 totals 13 residues. CDR3 DNA sequence: TGTGCCAGTAGTCCAGGGGTGAGCCAGCCCCAGCATTTT. Translating it yields CASSPGVSQPQHF.

This clone showed up just a few times. This chain links TRBV18 with TRBJ1-1; no reliable D call. Germline V gene data show CDR1 as KGHSH and CDR2 as LQKENI. This CDR3 spans 16 amino acids. The V and J ends lost 4 bases and 1 base respectively, with 16 bases between them. The CDR3 sequence is CASSRAHVDKNTEAFF. The CDR3 nucleotides are TGTGCCAGCTCACGAGCGCACGTGGATAAGAACACTGAAGCTTTCTTT.

This chain links TRBV18 with TRBJ1-6; tentative D call: TRBD1 (6 bases). The germline gives CDR1 KGHSH, CDR2 LQKENI. V was pared by 3 bases and J by 7 bases, with 16 bases between. This CDR3 is 16 amino acids long. CDR3: CASSPKDSAYNSPLHF. The DNA of the CDR3 is TGTGCCAGCTCACCTAAGGACAGCGCTTACAATTCACCCCTCCACTTT.

V is TRBV27 and J is TRBJ1-5; D unclear. The V end lost 10 bases, the J end lost 5 bases, and 18 bases lay between the germline ends. In germline, CDR1 is MNHEY, CDR2 SMNVEV (reference sequence). This CDR3 is 14 amino acids long. Written as DNA, the CDR3 is TGTGCCACCTCGGAATCGGGGTTCGATCAGCCCCAGCATTTT. Its translation is CATSESGFDQPQHF.

The V gene is TRBV5-1, the J gene TRBJ2-2; tentative D call: TRBD1 (6 bases). The CDR3 spans 15 residues. Germline V gene lookup returns CDR1 SGHRS and CDR2 YFSETQ. The V end lost 3 bases, the J end lost 6 bases, and 15 bases lay between the germline ends. CDR3 sequence: CASSSNRAGAGELFF. For the CDR3, the DNA is TGCGCCAGCAGCTCGAACAGGGCTGGGGCCGGGGAGCTGTTTTTT.

The J gene is TRBJ2-3, the V gene TRBV24-1; D possibly corresponds to TRBD1 (5 bases). This CDR3 has 14 amino acids. The germline V and J ends were trimmed by 11 bases and 2 bases, with 16 bases remaining between them. The germline V gene has CDR1 KGHDR and CDR2 SFDVKD. CDR3 DNA sequence: TGTGCCATCGGACATAAGGGTCTCACAGATACGCAGTATTTT. This codes for CAIGHKGLTDTQYF.

V usage is TRBV5-3 and J usage is TRBJ2-7; the match to TRBD1 covers 8 bases. TRBV5-3 qualifies as an ORF whose function is uncertain. This CDR3 is built from 17 residues. With 0 bases clipped from V and 1 base from J, the junction kept 9 bases outside the gene matches. The CDR3: CARSLGSRDRRSYEQYF. The CDR3 DNA reads TGTGCCAGAAGCTTGGGATCCCGGGACAGGAGATCCTACGAGCAGTACTTC.

The chain has TRBV20-1 and TRBJ2-7, with D maybe TRBD1 (5 bases). Germline V gene sequence: CDR1 DFQATT, CDR2 SNEGSKA (reference sequence). This CDR3 contains 13 residues. V was cut by 3 bases and J by 6 bases, with 15 bases left in between. The DNA for the CDR3 is TGCAGTGCTAGTCGATCAGGGTTACGCGAGCAGTACTTC. This sequence encodes CSASRSGLREQYF.

The chain carries TRBV24-1 and TRBJ1-2; 7 bases map to TRBD1. The V segment lost 9 bases and the J segment 10 bases; nucleotides outside the gene matches: 7. The CDR3 is 11 amino acids. Germline-derived CDR1 and CDR2 are KGHDR and SFDVKD. For the CDR3, the DNA is TGTGCCACCTCTAGACAGGGAGACTACACCTTC. Its protein is CATSRQGDYTF.

This clone was seen a few times. This chain links TRBV4-2 with TRBJ2-2, with D perhaps TRBD2 (6 bases). Trimming stripped 3 bases from V and 1 base from J, with 9 bases between. The V gene's germline CDR1 is LGHNA and CDR2 YNFKEQ. This CDR3 region has 15 residues. The CDR3 DNA reads as TGTGCCAGCAGCCAGGACGGGGGGAACACCGGGGAGCTGTTTTTT. Its translation is CASSQDGGNTGELFF.

The table lists this clone with a count of one. The chain carries TRBV7-6 and TRBJ2-3; 10 bases line up with TRBD2. This CDR3 is 16 amino acids long. Germline assignment: CDR1 SGHVS and CDR2 FNYEAQ. Trimming took 5 bases from V and 0 from J; bases not matched to a gene: 5. CDR3 bases: TGTGCCAGCAGCGGCCGACTAGCGGGTAGCACAGATACGCAGTATTTT. It encodes CASSGRLAGSTDTQYF.

The chain has TRBV19 and TRBJ2-5, with 9 positions matching TRBD1. CDR1 LNHDA and CDR2 SQIVND come from the germline V gene (reference sequence). This CDR3 region has 14 residues. The V gene end was trimmed by 4 bases and the J gene end by 4 bases; junction bases not matched to a gene: 4. The CDR3 reads CASSNRDRVETQYF. CDR3 nucleotides: TGTGCCAGTAGTAACCGGGACAGGGTAGAGACCCAGTACTTC.

V usage is TRBV7-9 and J usage is TRBJ2-1; D is possibly TRBD1 (6 bases). This CDR3 is 17 amino acids long. V lost 3 bases and J 5 bases, leaving 20 bases between the germline ends. The V gene's germline CDR1 is SEHNR and CDR2 FQNEAQ (reference sequence). The CDR3 region is CASSFSMLQGIHNEQFF. The CDR3 nucleotides are TGTGCCAGCAGCTTTTCAATGCTCCAGGGGATCCACAATGAGCAGTTCTTC. The variable domain in full, with the rest retrieved from reference TRBV7-9 and TRBJ2-1, is DTGVSQNPRHKITKRGQNVTFRCDPISEHNRLYWYRQTLGQGPEFLTYFQNEAQLEKSRLLSDRFSAERPKGSFSTLEIQRTEQGDSAMYLCASSFSMLQGIHNEQFFGPGTRLTVL.